The present T cell receptor beta chain was sequenced within a study of control samples from healthy donors and cancer patients. Assay: immunoSEQ multiplex PCR; the TCRdb copy retains only in-frame clones and omits some. Of about 130,000 clones in the sample, over 75% were seen once. This clone was recorded only once. With 2 bases removed from V and 3 bases from J, the gap between germline ends came to 15 bases. There are 16 residues in the CDR3. CDR1 SGHAT and CDR2 FQNNGV come from the germline V gene. The receptor's source is a man aged 50-60 years in good health. The sequencing input was blood. The rearrangement uses TRBV11-2 and TRBJ2-3, with D perhaps TRBD1 or TRBD2 (5 bases each). CDR3 nucleotides: TGTGCCAGCAGCTTAACGGGGACCCGTGGGACAGATACGCAGTATTTT. Amino acids: CASSLTGTRGTDTQYF.